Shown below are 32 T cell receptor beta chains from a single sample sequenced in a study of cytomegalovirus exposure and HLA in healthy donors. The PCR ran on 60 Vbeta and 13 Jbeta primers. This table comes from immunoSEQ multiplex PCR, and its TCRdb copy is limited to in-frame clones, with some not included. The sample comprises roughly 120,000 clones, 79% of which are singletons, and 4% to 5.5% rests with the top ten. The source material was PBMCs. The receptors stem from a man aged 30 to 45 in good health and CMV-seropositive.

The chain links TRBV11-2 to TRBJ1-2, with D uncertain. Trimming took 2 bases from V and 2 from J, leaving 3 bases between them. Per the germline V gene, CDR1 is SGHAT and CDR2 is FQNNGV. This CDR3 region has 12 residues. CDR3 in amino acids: CASSLRNYGYTF. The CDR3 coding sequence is TGTGCCAGCAGCTTACGGAACTATGGCTACACCTTC.

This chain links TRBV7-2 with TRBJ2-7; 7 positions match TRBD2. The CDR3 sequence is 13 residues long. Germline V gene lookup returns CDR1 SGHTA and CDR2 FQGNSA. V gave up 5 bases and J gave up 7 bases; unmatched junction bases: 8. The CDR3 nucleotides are TGTGCCAGCAGCACACCGGGGGGTCGGGAGCAGTACTTC. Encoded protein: CASSTPGGREQYF.

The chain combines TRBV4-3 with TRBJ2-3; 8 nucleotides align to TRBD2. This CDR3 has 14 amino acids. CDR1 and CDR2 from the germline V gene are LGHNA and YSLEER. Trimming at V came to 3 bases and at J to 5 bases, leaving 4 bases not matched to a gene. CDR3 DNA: TGCGCCAGCAGCCATACCGGGGGGGGAGATACGCAGTATTTT. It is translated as CASSHTGGGDTQYF.

The CDR3 DNA sequence: TGTGCCAGCAGCCATGGTCGTACTTTCTATAATTCACCCCTCCACTTT. Protein product: CASSHGRTFYNSPLHF. The rearrangement joins TRBV27 to TRBJ1-6; D ambiguous. V was clipped by 6 bases and J by 3 bases, with 15 bases between them. The germline CDR1 and CDR2 sequences are MNHEY and SMNVEV (reference sequence). The CDR3 extends over 16 amino acids.

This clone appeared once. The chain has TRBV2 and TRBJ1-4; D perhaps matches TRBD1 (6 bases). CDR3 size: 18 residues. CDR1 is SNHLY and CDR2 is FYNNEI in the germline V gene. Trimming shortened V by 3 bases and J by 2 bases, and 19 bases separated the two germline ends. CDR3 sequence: CASSERGYTGYTNEKLFF. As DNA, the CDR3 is TGTGCCAGCAGTGAGCGAGGCTATACAGGGTATACTAATGAAAAACTGTTTTTT.

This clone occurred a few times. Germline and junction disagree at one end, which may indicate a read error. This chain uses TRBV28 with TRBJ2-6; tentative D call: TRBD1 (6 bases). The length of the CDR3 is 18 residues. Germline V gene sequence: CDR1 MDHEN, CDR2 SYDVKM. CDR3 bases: TGTGCCAGCAGTTTAGGGCTCAGGGGAATGGCTGGGGCCAACGGCCTGACTTTC. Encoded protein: CASSLGLRGMAGANGLTF.

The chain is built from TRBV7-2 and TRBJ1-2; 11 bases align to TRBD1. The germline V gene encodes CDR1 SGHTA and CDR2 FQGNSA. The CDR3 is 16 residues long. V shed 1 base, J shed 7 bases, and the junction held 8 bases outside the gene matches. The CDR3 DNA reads TGTGCCAGCAGCTTAGATCCCGGGACAGGGGGGAGTGGCTACACCTTC. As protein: CASSLDPGTGGSGYTF.

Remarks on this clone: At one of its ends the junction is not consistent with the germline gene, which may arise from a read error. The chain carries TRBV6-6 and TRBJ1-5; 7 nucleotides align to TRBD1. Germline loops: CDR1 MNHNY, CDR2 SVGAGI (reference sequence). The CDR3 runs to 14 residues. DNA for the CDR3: TGTGACAGCAGTTACCAGGGGGGTAGGCAGCCCCAGCATTTT. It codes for CDSSYQGGRQPQHF.

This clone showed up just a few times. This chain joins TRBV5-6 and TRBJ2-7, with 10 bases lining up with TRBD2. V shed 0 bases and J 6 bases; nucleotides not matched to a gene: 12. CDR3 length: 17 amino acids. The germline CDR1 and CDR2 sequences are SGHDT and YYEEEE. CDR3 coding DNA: TGTGCCAGCAGCTTGGGATTAGCGGGAGGTTCCGGCGGCGAGCAGTACTTC. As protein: CASSLGLAGGSGGEQYF.

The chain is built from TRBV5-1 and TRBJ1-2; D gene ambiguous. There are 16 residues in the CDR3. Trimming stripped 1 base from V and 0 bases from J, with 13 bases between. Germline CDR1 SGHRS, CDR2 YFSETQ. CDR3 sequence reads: CASSLSVFLANYGYTF. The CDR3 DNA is TGCGCCAGCAGCTTGTCAGTCTTCCTAGCTAACTATGGCTACACCTTC.

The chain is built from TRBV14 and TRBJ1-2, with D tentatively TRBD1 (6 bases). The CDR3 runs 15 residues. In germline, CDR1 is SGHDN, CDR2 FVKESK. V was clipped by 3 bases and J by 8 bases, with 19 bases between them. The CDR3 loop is CASSHSSRGLKGYTF. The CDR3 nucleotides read TGTGCCAGCAGCCACTCGTCGCGGGGGCTAAAGGGCTACACCTTC.

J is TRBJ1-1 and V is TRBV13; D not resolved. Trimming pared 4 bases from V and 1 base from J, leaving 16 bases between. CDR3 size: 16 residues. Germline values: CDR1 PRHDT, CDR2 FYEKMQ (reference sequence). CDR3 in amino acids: CASSSYYRDWNTEAFF. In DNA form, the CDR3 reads TGTGCCAGCAGCTCCTATTACAGAGATTGGAACACTGAAGCTTTCTTT.

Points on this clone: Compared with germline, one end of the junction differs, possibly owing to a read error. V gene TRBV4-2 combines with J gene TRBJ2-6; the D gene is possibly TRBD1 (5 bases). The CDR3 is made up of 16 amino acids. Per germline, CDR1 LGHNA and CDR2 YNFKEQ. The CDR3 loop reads CASSQASRAGANGLTF. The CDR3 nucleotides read TGTGCCAGCAGCCAGGCATCCAGGGCTGGGGCCAACGGCCTGACTTTC.

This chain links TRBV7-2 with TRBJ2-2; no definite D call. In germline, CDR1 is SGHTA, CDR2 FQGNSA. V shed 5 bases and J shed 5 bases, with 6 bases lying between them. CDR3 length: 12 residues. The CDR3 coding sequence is TGTGCCAGCAGCCGCAGAACCGGGGAGCTGTTTTTT. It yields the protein CASSRRTGELFF.

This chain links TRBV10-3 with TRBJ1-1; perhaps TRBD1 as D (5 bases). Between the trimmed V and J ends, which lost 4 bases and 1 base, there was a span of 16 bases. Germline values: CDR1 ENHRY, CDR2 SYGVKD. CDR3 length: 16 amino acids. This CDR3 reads CAISAGLGAPNTEAFF. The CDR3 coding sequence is TGTGCCATCAGTGCGGGACTAGGGGCCCCGAACACTGAAGCTTTCTTT.

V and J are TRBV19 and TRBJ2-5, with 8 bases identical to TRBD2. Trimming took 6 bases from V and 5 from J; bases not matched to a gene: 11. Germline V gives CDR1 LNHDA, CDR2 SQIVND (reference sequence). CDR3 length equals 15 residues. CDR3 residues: CASSPLAGGLETQYF. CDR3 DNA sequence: TGTGCCAGTAGCCCCTTGGCGGGGGGATTGGAGACCCAGTACTTC. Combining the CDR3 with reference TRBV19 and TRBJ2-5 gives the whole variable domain DGGITQSPKYLFRKEGQNVTLSCEQNLNHDAMYWYRQDPGQGLRLIYYSQIVNDFQKGDIAEGYSVSREKKESFPLTVTSAQKNPTAFYLCASSPLAGGLETQYFGPGTRLLVL.

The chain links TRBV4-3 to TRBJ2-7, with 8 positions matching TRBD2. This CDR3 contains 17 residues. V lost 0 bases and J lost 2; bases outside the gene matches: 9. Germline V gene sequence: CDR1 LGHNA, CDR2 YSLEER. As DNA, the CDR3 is TGCGCCAGCAGCCAAGATCTAAGGACTAGCATAACCTACGAGCAGTACTTC. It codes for CASSQDLRTSITYEQYF.

The CDR3 DNA sequence: TGTGCCAGCAGCATATTAGCGGGAGGTATGACAGATACGCAGTATTTT. This translates into CASSILAGGMTDTQYF. The chain recombines TRBV7-2 with TRBJ2-3; 10 bases match TRBD2. CDR1 is SGHTA, CDR2 FQGNSA, per germline. V was clipped by 5 bases and J by 3 bases; unmatched bases: 8. CDR3 size: 16 residues.

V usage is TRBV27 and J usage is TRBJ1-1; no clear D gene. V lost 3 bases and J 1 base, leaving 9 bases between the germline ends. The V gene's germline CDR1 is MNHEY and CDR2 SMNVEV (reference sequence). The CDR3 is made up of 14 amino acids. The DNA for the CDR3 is TGTGCCAGCAGTTTTAGCGGAGGGAACACTGAAGCTTTCTTT. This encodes CASSFSGGNTEAFF.

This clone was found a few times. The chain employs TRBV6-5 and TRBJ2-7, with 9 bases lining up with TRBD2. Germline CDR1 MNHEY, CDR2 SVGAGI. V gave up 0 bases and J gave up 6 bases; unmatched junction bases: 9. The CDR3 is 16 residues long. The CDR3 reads CASSYSTAGGRSEQYF. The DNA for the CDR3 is TGTGCCAGCAGTTACTCGACTGCGGGAGGGCGGTCCGAGCAGTACTTC.

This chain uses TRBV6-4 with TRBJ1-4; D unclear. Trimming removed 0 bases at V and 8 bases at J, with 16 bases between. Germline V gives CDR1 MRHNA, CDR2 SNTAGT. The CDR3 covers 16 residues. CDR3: CASSDSAESAGEKLFF. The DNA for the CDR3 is TGTGCCAGCAGTGACTCGGCAGAATCGGCGGGCGAAAAACTGTTTTTT.

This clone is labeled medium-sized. Here the CDR3 DNA reads TGTGCCAGCAGTGCCATGCCAGGTGGAAACACCATATATTTT. Its translation is CASSAMPGGNTIYF. The rearrangement links TRBV2 to TRBJ1-3, with no clear D. There are 14 residues in the CDR3. Germline V gene lookup returns CDR1 SNHLY and CDR2 FYNNEI. The V gene lost 4 bases and the J gene lost 3 bases, with 10 bases spanning the gap. Full variable domain (missing parts from reference TRBV2 and TRBJ1-3): EPEVTQTPSHQVTQMGQEVILRCVPISNHLYFYWYRQILGQKVEFLVSFYNNEISEKSEIFDDQFSVERPDGSNFTLKIRSTKLEDSAMYFCASSAMPGGNTIYFGEGSWLTVV.

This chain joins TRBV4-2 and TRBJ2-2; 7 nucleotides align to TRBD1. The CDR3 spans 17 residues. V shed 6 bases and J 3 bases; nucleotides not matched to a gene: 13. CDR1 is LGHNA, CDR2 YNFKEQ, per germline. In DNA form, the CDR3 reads TGTGCCAGCAGGCAAAAGACGGGACAGAGATACACCGGGGAGCTGTTTTTT. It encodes CASRQKTGQRYTGELFF.

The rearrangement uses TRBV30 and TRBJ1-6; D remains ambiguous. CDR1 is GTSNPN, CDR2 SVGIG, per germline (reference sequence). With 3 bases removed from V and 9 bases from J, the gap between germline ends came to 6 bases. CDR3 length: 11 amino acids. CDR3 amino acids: CAWSPSSPLHF. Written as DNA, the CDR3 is TGTGCCTGGAGCCCCAGTTCACCCCTCCACTTT. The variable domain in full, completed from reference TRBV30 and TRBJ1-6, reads SQTIHQWPATLVQPVGSPLSLECTVEGTSNPNLYWYRQAAGRGLQLLFYSVGIGQISSEVPQNLSASRPQDRQFILSSKKLLLSDSGFYLCAWSPSSPLHFGNGTRLTVT.

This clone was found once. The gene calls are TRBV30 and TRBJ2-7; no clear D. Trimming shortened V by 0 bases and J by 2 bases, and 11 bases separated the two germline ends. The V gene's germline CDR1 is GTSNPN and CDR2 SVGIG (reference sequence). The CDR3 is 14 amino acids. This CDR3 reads CAWSVSRWAYEQYF. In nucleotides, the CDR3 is TGTGCCTGGAGTGTAAGCAGGTGGGCCTACGAGCAGTACTTC.

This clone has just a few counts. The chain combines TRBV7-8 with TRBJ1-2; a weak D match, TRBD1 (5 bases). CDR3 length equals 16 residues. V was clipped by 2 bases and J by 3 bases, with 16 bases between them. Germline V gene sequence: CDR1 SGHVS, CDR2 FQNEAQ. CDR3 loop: CASSLRSSGLDYGYTF. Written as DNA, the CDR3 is TGTGCCAGCAGCTTAAGATCGTCAGGGCTAGACTATGGCTACACCTTC.

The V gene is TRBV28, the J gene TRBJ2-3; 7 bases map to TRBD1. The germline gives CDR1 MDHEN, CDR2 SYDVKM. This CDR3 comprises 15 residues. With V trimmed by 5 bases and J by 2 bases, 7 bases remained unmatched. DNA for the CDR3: TGTGCCAGCAGTATCCGACAGGGACCCACAGATACGCAGTATTTT. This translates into CASSIRQGPTDTQYF.

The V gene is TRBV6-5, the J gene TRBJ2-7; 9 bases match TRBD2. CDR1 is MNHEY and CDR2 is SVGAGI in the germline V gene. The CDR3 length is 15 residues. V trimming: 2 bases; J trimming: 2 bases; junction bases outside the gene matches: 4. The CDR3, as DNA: TGTGCCAGCAGTTACGGGCGGGGGGGAACCTACGAGCAGTACTTC. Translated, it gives CASSYGRGGTYEQYF.

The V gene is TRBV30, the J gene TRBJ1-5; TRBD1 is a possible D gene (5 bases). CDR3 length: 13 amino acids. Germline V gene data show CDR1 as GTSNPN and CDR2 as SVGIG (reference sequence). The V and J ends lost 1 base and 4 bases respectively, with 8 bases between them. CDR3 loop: CAWSGDRNQPQHF. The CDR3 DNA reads TGTGCCTGGAGTGGCGACAGAAATCAGCCCCAGCATTTT.

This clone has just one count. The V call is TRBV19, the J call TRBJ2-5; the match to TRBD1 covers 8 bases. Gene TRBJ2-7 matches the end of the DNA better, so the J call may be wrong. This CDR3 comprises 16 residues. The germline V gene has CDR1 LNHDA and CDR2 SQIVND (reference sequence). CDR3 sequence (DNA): TGTGCCAGTAGTGGAGGCCGGGACAGGAGATCCTACGAGCAGTACTTC. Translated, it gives CASSGGRDRRSYEQYF.

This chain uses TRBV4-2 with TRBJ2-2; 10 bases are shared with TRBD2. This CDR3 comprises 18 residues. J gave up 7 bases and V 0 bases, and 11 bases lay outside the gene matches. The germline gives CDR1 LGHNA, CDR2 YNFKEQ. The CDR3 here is CASSQERGLAGAHGELFF. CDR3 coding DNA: TGTGCCAGCAGCCAAGAGCGCGGGCTAGCGGGAGCCCACGGGGAGCTGTTTTTT.

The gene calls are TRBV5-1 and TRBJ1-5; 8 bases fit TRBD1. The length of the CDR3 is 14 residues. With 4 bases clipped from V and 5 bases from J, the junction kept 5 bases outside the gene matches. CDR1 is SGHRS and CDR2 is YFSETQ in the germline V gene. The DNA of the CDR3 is TGCGCCAGCAGCCCGGACAGGGACCATCAGCCCCAGCATTTT. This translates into CASSPDRDHQPQHF.